The 14 T cell receptor beta chains presented below share a single source sample, sequenced in a study of blood T cell repertoires in COVID-19. Generated by immunoSEQ multiplex PCR, the TCRdb table keeps only in-frame clones and is missing some. This sample carries some 43,000 clones, over 75% of them seen once, and the ten largest clones take roughly a quarter. The sample taken for sequencing was peripheral blood. The receptors stem from a woman aged 55-75 years with acute or convalescent COVID-19.

The J gene is TRBJ1-4, the V gene TRBV19, with D possibly TRBD1 on 5 matching bases. Germline assignment: CDR1 LNHDA and CDR2 SQIVND (reference sequence). The germline V and J ends were trimmed by 7 bases and 7 bases, with 16 bases remaining between them. The CDR3 contains 14 residues. This chain's CDR3 is CASTPSGRREKLFF. In DNA form, the CDR3 reads TGTGCCAGTACGCCGTCAGGGAGGCGTGAAAAACTGTTTTTT.

The count of this clone is one. The chain has TRBV3-1 (or the pseudogene TRBV3-2) and TRBJ2-1; 15 bases fit TRBD2. This CDR3 has 17 residues. V dropped 2 bases and J dropped 6; count of bases not matched to a gene: 5. CDR1 is LGHDT, CDR2 YNNKEL, per germline (reference sequence). The CDR3 DNA sequence: TGTGCCAGCAGCCAACTCCGGACTAGCGGGGGGGCCAATGAGCAGTTCTTC. Its translation: CASSQLRTSGGANEQFF.

The gene calls are TRBV24-1 and TRBJ1-5; D gene uncertain. Germline-derived CDR1 and CDR2 are KGHDR and SFDVKD. Trimming took 4 bases from V and 3 from J, leaving 6 bases between them. This CDR3 is built from 13 residues. CDR3 nucleotide sequence: TGTGCCACCAGTGACAGAATCAATCAGCCCCAGCATTTT. Protein: CATSDRINQPQHF.

This clone came up a few times. The rearrangement joins TRBV6-6 to TRBJ2-1; 10 positions match TRBD1. This CDR3 is 15 amino acids long. Trimming at V came to 6 bases and at J to 7 bases, leaving 9 bases not matched to a gene. The V gene's germline CDR1 is MNHNY and CDR2 SVGAGI (reference sequence). The CDR3 protein is CASSLFGQGENEQFF. The CDR3 nucleotides read TGTGCCAGCAGCTTATTCGGACAGGGGGAAAATGAGCAGTTCTTC.

This clone was picked up a small number of times. The chain couples TRBV9 to TRBJ2-3; maybe TRBD2 (5 bases). The CDR3 extends over 14 amino acids. V shed 4 bases and J shed 2 bases, with 11 bases lying between them. Germline V CDR1 and CDR2: SGDLS, YYNGEE. The CDR3 DNA reads as TGTGCCAGCAGCCCGAGCGGTCACACAGATACGCAGTATTTT. Its translation: CASSPSGHTDTQYF.

The rearrangement uses TRBV7-9 and TRBJ1-2; D is unresolved. Germline V gene data show CDR1 as SEHNR and CDR2 as FQNEAQ (reference sequence). V gave up 3 bases and J gave up 9 bases, with 14 bases separating them. This CDR3 contains 13 residues. CDR3 bases: TGTGCCAGCAGCTTTGCTGAGGCAGTACGCTACACCTTC. Its protein product is CASSFAEAVRYTF.

The chain couples TRBV19 to TRBJ1-1, with D perhaps TRBD1 (5 bases). Germline-derived CDR1 and CDR2 are LNHDA and SQIVND (reference sequence). The CDR3 length is 13 residues. V was cut by 7 bases and J by 7 bases, with 16 bases left in between. The CDR3 spells CASIVQGKGEAFF. In DNA, the CDR3 is TGTGCCAGTATTGTCCAGGGAAAGGGTGAAGCTTTCTTT.

The gene calls are TRBV7-9 and TRBJ2-7, with 7 bases matching TRBD1. Germline values: CDR1 SEHNR, CDR2 FQNEAQ (reference sequence). V gave up 5 bases and J gave up 3 bases; unmatched junction bases: 7. The CDR3 length is 14 residues. The CDR3 nucleotides read TGTGCCAGCAGCACACGGACAGGTTTCTACGAGCAGTACTTC. Amino acids: CASSTRTGFYEQYF.

The J gene is TRBJ1-5, the V gene TRBV19; 7 bases line up with TRBD1. Germline values: CDR1 LNHDA, CDR2 SQIVND (reference sequence). V shed 3 bases and J 6 bases; nucleotides not matched to a gene: 8. CDR3 length: 15 amino acids. CDR3 in amino acids: CASSIAQGGGQPQHF. The CDR3 nucleotides read TGTGCCAGTAGTATCGCCCAGGGGGGTGGTCAGCCCCAGCATTTT.

The rearrangement uses TRBV29-1 and TRBJ2-2, with 7 bases aligning to TRBD2. CDR1 is SQVTM and CDR2 is ANQGSEA in the germline V gene. The CDR3 spans 14 residues. The V segment lost 7 bases and the J segment 0 bases; nucleotides outside the gene matches: 5. The CDR3 nucleotides are TGCAGCGGGCGCGGGGGTTCGAACACCGGGGAGCTGTTTTTT. Its translation: CSGRGGSNTGELFF.

The CDR3 region has the DNA TGTGCCAGTAGTACGAGCTGGAGTGGAAACACCATATATTTT. Protein: CASSTSWSGNTIYF. This chain uses TRBV19 with TRBJ1-3; no firm D call. There are 14 residues in the CDR3. V lost 4 bases to trimming and J lost 3 bases, with 10 bases between them. The germline CDR1 and CDR2 sequences are LNHDA and SQIVND (reference sequence). Complete variable domain (other parts from reference TRBV19 and TRBJ1-3): DGGITQSPKYLFRKEGQNVTLSCEQNLNHDAMYWYRQDPGQGLRLIYYSQIVNDFQKGDIAEGYSVSREKKESFPLTVTSAQKNPTAFYLCASSTSWSGNTIYFGEGSWLTVV.

This chain links TRBV4-2 with TRBJ1-2, with D unresolved. The V end was cut by 0 bases, the J end by 6 bases, with 8 bases between. CDR1 and CDR2 (germline): LGHNA, YNFKEQ. The CDR3 totals 13 residues. The CDR3 region has the DNA TGTGCCAGCAGCCAAGATGACTGGAATGGCTACACCTTC. Translation: CASSQDDWNGYTF.

The V call is TRBV5-1, the J call TRBJ1-1; D possibly corresponds to TRBD1 (6 bases). CDR1 is SGHRS, CDR2 YFSETQ, per germline. This CDR3 is built from 13 residues. V shed 4 bases and J shed 10 bases, with 17 bases lying between them. The DNA of the CDR3 is TGCGCCAGCAGCGCTTCCAGGGGAGAGGGAGCTTTCTTT. As protein: CASSASRGEGAFF.

CDR3 in DNA: TGCAGTGCTAGTACACAGTTTGAAGCTTTCTTT. Translation gives CSASTQFEAFF. The chain recombines TRBV20-1 with TRBJ1-1, with no clear D. This CDR3 region has 11 residues. The germline V gene has CDR1 DFQATT and CDR2 SNEGSKA (reference sequence). The V and J ends lost 3 bases and 7 bases respectively, with 9 bases between them.